This T cell receptor beta chain appears in the sequencing data of a study of regulatory T cells in long-lasting Graves disease. Turning to the study itself: The criterion for persistent Graves' disease was over 5 years of antithyroid drugs with positive TSH receptor antibodies.

This clonotype appeared many times. In building TCR beta libraries, iRepertoire HTBI primers were used together with Arm-PCR of CDR3 regions. One entry per CDR3 protein results from TCRdb running MiXCR on the multiplex PCR reads. The sample has approximately 500,000 distinct CDR3 sequences, around a fifth seen once. Described time point: persistent/refractory GD, antithyroid drugs over 5 years with positive TRAb. From PBMCs, RNA was extracted and then used to make the TCR library. The diagnosis of Graves' disease used American Thyroid Association guidelines. The CDR3 is 12 residues long. Between the trimmed V and J ends, which lost 6 bases and 6 bases, there was a span of 12 bases. The germline CDR1 and CDR2 sequences are SGHRS and YFSETQ.

This TCR was recovered from a female donor with Graves disease. V usage is TRBV5-1 and J usage is TRBJ1-2; D is undetermined. Here the sequenced sample was peripheral blood mononuclear cells (PBMCs), taken when the disease was refractory, from a patient treated with antithyroid drugs. The CDR3 sequence: CASTSGSDGYTF. CDR3 DNA sequence: TGCGCCAGCACGTCGGGCTCCGATGGCTACACCTTC.